The TCR beta chain under discussion was sequenced for a study of shared clonotypes between healthy human individuals. It was CD45RO-negative cells, positively selected for CCR7, that made up naive CD8 cells, with terminally differentiated effector memory CD45RA+ cells excluded. Every donor was a Caucasian adult from Nashville, Tennessee. Data came from immunoSEQ multiplex PCR; TCRdb stores just in-frame clones and leaves some out. The sample lists millions of clones, about 92% occurring once. CDR1 is PRHDT, CDR2 FYEKMQ, per germline (reference sequence). The V gene end was trimmed by 5 bases and the J gene end by 5 bases; junction bases not matched to a gene: 5. This CDR3 is built from 14 residues.

This TCR was recovered from a man younger than 30 in good health. Some clones in this sample may be carry-over from other donors' samples. Input material: naive CD8+ T cells from PBMCs. The V gene is TRBV13, the J gene TRBJ1-1, with 10 bases fitting TRBD1. The CDR3, as DNA: TGTGCCAGCAGCGCCGGGACAGGGGATACTGAAGCTTTCTTT. Translating gives CASSAGTGDTEAFF.